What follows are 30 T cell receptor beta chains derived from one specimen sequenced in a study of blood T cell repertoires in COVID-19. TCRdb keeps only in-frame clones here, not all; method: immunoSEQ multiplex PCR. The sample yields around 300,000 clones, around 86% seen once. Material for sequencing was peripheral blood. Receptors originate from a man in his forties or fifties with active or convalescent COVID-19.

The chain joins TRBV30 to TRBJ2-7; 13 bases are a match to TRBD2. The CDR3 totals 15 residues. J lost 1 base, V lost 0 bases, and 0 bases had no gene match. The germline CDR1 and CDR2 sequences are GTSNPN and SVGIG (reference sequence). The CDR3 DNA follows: TGTGCCTGGAGTGTGGGACTAGCGGGATCCTACGAGCAGTACTTC. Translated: CAWSVGLAGSYEQYF.

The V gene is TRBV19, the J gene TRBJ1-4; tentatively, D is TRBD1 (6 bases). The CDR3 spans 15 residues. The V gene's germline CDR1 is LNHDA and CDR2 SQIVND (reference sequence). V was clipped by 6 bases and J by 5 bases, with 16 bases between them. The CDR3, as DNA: TGTGCCAGTAGCACCCGGGGGGGCACGAATGAAAAACTGTTTTTT. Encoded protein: CASSTRGGTNEKLFF.

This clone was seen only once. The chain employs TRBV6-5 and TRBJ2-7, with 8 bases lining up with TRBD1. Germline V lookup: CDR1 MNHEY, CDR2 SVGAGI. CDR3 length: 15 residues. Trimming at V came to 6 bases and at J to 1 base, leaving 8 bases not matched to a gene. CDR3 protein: CASRLRDRWSYEQYF. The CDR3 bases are TGTGCCAGCAGGCTCCGGGACAGGTGGTCCTACGAGCAGTACTTC.

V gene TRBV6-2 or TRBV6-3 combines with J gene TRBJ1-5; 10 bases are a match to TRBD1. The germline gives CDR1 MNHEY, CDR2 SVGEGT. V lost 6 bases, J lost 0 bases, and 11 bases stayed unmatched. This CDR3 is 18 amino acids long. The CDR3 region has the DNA TGTGCCAGCAGCTATACAGTGGGACAGGGGTATAGCAATCAGCCCCAGCATTTT. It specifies CASSYTVGQGYSNQPQHF.

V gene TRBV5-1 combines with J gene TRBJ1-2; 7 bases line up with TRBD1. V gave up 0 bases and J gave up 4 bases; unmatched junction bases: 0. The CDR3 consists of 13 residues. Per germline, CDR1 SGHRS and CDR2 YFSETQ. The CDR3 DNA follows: TGCGCCAGCAGCTTGGCAGGGGGCTATGGCTACACCTTC. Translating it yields CASSLAGGYGYTF.

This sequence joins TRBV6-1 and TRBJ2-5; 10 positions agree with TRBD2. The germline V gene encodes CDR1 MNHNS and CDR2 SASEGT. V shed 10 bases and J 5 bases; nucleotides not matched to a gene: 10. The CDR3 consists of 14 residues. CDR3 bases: TGTGCCACCACCGGGACTAGCGTCGTGGAGACCCAGTACTTC. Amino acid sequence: CATTGTSVVETQYF.

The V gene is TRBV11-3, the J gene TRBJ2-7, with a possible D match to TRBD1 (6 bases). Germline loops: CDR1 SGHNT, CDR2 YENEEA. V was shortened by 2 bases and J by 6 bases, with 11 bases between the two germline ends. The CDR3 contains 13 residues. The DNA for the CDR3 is TGTGCCAGCAGCTTACAGGGGTCCGTCGAGCAGTACTTC. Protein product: CASSLQGSVEQYF.

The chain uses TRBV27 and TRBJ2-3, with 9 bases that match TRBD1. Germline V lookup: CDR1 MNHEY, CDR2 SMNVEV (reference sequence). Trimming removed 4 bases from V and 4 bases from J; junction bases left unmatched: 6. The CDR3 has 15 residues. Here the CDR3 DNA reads TGTGCCAGCAGTTCGGACAGGGGAGCGGCAGATACGCAGTATTTT. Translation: CASSSDRGAADTQYF.

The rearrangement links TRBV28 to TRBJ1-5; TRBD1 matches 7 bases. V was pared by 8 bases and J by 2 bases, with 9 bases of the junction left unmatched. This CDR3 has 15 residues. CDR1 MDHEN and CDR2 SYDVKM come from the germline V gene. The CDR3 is CASVEGGRGNQPQHF. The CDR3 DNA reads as TGTGCCAGCGTCGAAGGGGGCCGGGGCAATCAGCCCCAGCATTTT.

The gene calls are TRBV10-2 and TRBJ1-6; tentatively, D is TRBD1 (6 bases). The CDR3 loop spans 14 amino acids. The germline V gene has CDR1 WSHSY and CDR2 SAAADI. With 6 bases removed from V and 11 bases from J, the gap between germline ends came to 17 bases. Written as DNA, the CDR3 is TGCGCCAGCAGCCAGGGAGGGGGTATGGCACCCCTCCACTTT. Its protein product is CASSQGGGMAPLHF.

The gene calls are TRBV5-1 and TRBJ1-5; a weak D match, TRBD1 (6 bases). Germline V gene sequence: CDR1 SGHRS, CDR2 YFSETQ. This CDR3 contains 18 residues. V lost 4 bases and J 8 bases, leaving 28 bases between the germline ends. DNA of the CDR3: TGCGCCAGCAGCAGAAAAGACAGGACCCTAAGGAGGAAGGAGCCCCAGCATTTT. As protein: CASSRKDRTLRRKEPQHF.

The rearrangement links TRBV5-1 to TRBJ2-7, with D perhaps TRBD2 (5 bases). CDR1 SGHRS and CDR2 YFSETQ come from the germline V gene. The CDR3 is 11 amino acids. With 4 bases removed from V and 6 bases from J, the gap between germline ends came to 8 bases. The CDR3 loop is CASSRDREQYF. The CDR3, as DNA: TGCGCCAGCAGCCGGGATCGCGAGCAGTACTTC.

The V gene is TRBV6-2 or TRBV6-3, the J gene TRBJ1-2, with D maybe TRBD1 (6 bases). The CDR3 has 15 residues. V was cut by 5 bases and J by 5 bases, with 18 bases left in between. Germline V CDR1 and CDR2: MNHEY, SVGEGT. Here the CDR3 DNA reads TGTGCCAGCAGTAGACAGCACTTCCAGGGGTATGGCTACACCTTC. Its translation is CASSRQHFQGYGYTF.

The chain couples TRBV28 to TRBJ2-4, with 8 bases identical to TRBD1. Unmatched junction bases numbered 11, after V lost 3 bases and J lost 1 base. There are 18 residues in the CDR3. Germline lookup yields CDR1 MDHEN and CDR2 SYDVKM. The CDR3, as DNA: TGTGCCAGCAGTTTCGATCGCGGACAGGGTTGGGCCAAAAACATTCAGTACTTC. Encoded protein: CASSFDRGQGWAKNIQYF.

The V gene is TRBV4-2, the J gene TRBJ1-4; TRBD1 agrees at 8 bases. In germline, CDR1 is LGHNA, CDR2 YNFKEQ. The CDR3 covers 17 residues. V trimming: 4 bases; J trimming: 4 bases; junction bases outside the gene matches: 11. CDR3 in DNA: TGTGCCAGCAGCCCCACCAGGGGGCGTGGGTTTAATGAAAAACTGTTTTTT. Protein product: CASSPTRGRGFNEKLFF.

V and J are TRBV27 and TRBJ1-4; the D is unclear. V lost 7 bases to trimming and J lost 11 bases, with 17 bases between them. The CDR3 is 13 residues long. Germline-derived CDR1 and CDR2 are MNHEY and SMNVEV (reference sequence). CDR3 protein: CASTGRGPGKLFF. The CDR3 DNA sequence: TGTGCCAGCACCGGCCGGGGTCCCGGGAAACTGTTTTTT.

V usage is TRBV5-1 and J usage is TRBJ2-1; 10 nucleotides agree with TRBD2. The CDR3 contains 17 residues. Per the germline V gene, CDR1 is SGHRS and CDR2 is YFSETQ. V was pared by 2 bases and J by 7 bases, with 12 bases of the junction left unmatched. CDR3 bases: TGCGCCAGCAGCTTTCCTACAGCGGGGGGGCGCAGGAATGAGCAGTTCTTC. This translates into CASSFPTAGGRRNEQFF.

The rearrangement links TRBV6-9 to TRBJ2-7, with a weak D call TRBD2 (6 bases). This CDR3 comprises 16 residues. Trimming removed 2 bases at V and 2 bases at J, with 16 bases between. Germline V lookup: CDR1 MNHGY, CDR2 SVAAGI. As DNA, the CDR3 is TGTGCCAGCAGTTATGACCCCGGGAGTGGAGCCTACGAGCAGTACTTC. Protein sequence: CASSYDPGSGAYEQYF.

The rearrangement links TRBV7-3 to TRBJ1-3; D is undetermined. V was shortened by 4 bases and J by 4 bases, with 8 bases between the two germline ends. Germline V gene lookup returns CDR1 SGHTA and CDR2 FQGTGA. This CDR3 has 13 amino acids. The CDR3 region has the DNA TGTGCCAGCAGCTCCACTCACGGAAACACCATATATTTT. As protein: CASSSTHGNTIYF. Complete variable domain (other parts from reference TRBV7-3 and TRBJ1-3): GAGVSQTPSNKVTEKGKYVELRCDPISGHTALYWYRQSLGQGPEFLIYFQGTGAADDSGLPNDRFFAVRPEGSVSTLKIQRTERGDSAVYLCASSSTHGNTIYFGEGSWLTVV.

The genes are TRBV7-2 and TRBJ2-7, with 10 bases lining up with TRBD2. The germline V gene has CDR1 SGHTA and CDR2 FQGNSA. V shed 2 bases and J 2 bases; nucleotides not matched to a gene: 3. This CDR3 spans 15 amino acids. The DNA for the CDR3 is TGTGCCAGCAGCTTAAGTGGACTAGCGGCCTACGAGCAGTACTTC. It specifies CASSLSGLAAYEQYF.

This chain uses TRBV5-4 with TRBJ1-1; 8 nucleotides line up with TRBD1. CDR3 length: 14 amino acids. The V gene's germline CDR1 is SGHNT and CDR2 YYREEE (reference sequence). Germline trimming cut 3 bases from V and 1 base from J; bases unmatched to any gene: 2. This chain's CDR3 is CASSSGQANTEAFF. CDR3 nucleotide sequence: TGTGCCAGCAGCTCGGGACAGGCGAACACTGAAGCTTTCTTT.

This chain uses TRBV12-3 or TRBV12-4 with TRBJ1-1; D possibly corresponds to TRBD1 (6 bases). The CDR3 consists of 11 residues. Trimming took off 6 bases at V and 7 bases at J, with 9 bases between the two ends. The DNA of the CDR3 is TGTGCCAGCAGACGACAGGTTGAAGCTTTCTTT. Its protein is CASRRQVEAFF.

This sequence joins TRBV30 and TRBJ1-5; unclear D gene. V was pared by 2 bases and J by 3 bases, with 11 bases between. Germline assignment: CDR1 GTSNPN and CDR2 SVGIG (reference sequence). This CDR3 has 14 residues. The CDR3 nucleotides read TGTGCCTGGAGTCTAGACGGCCCCAATCAGCCCCAGCATTTT. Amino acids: CAWSLDGPNQPQHF. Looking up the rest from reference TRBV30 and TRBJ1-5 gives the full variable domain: SQTIHQWPATLVQPVGSPLSLECTVEGTSNPNLYWYRQAAGRGLQLLFYSVGIGQISSEVPQNLSASRPQDRQFILSSKKLLLSDSGFYLCAWSLDGPNQPQHFGDGTRLSIL.

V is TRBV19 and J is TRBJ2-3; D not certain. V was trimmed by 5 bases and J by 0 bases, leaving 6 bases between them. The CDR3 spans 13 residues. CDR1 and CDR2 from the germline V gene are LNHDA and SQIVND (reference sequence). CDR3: CASSFQSTDTQYF. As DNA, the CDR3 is TGTGCCAGTAGTTTCCAGAGCACAGATACGCAGTATTTT.

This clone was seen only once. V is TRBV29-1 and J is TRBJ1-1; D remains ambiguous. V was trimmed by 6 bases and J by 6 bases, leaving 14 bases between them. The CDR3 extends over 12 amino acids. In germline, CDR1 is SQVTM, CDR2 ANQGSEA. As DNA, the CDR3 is TGCAGCGTAGCTGACACTTCCCCTGAAGCTTTCTTT. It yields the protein CSVADTSPEAFF.

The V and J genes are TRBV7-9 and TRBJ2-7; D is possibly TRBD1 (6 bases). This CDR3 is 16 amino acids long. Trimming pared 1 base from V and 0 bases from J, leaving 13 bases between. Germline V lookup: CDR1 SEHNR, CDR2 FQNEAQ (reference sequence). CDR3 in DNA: TGTGCCAGCAGCTTAGACCAGACAGGTCCCTCCTACGAGCAGTACTTC. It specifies CASSLDQTGPSYEQYF. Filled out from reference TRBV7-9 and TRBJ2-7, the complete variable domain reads DTGVSQNPRHKITKRGQNVTFRCDPISEHNRLYWYRQTLGQGPEFLTYFQNEAQLEKSRLLSDRFSAERPKGSFSTLEIQRTEQGDSAMYLCASSLDQTGPSYEQYFGPGTRLTVT.

CDR3 protein: CASNREYEQYF. CDR3 in DNA: TGTGCCAGCAATAGGGAGTACGAGCAGTACTTC. The chain joins TRBV6-5 to TRBJ2-7; tentative D call: TRBD2 (5 bases). CDR3 length equals 11 residues. Trimming pared 7 bases from V and 4 bases from J, leaving 8 bases between. Germline CDR1 reads MNHEY; CDR2 reads SVGAGI.

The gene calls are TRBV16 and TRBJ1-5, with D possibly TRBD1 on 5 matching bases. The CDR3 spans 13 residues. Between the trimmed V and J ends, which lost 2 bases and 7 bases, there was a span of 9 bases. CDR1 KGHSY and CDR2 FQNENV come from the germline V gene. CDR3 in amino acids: CASSQTEGQPQHF. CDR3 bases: TGTGCCAGCAGCCAAACGGAGGGGCAGCCCCAGCATTTT.

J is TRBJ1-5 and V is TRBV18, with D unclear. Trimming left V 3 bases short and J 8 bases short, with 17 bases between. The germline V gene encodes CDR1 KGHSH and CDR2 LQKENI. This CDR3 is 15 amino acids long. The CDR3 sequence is CASSPGPLKSKPQHF. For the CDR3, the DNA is TGTGCCAGCTCACCCGGTCCCCTTAAAAGCAAGCCCCAGCATTTT.

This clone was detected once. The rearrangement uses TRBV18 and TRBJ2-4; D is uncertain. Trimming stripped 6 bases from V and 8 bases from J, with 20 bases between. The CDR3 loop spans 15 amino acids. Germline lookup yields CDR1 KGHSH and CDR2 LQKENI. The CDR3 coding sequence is TGTGCCAGCTCCCTGGTCGACCAGCCCCGGGACATTCAGTACTTC. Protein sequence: CASSLVDQPRDIQYF.